The T cell receptor beta chain described here comes from a study of CD8+CD57+ T cells in acquired aplastic anemia (dated by TCRdb to about 2018). About the study as a whole: A mean of approximately 3 ug of DNA, ranging from about 0.19 to 27.4 ug, was extracted from sorted CD4+ and CD8+ cells. Mean read counts for healthy donor samples were about 10.8 million for CD4+ cells and roughly 12 million for CD8+ cells. What the research found in general, with its limitations: Roughly 29 CD8+ CDR3 sequences were found in both patients and controls but appeared to be highly expressed in patients and within the immunodominant clones of the patients. Between patients and healthy controls, no significant difference in CD8+ Simpson's diversity was found (P=0.060).

The study deep-sequenced TCR repertoires of sorted CD4+ and CD8+ blood T cells from severe aplastic anemia patients and healthy subjects. Ficoll-Paque density gradient centrifugation was used to isolate peripheral blood mononuclear cells. Before DNA was extracted, CD4+ and CD8+ T cells were sorted using either FACS or magnetic beads. The CDR3 numbers 13 residues from cysteine through phenylalanine. CDR3 DNA is the only sequence kept; it has 39 bases, read in frame from the first base. CDR1 and CDR2 (SQVTM, ANQGSEA) derive from the germline V gene. In its sample, this clonotype was seen a few times. There is no known antigen for this receptor. Base qualities were left out, and no much larger clone turns up one base away. TCR beta VDJ combination and CDR3 sequence profiling used genomic DNA as the template. TCR repertoire sequencing was run on an Illumina HiSeq 2000. The original methods were these. TRBV/TRBJ rearrangement plots, CDR3 size and DJ length profiles, and Simpson's diversity index were used to evaluate the repertoires. The most abundant DNA sequence in the deep sequencing data was defined as the immunodominant clone. CDR3 amino acid sequences were checked for sharing between subjects and were compared against published repertoires and the VDJdb database. TCRdb trimmed the raw reads at Q25, called clones with MiXCR and kept productive beta chains. Merged by CDR3 protein, the rows form single entries marked with the most common genes and DNA. TCRdb's processing, not the study's, gives the V and J calls here. This sample has tens of thousands of distinct CDR3 sequences in its table, and around 42% of those were observed once. The top ten clonotypes cover approximately 60% of the sample.

The sequence links TRBV29-1 to TRBJ2-7; TRBD1 aligns with 7 central bases. The DNA matches TRBJ2-5 better at its end, which makes the J call doubtful. The specimen was sorted CD4+, CD8+, or CD8+CD57+ T cells (not recorded which) from PBMCs. The source of this sequence is a human donor in good health, serving as a control. CDR3 loop: CSVAPGGRETQYF. The DNA sequence follows: TGCAGCGTTGCCCCAGGGGGACGAGAGACCCAGTACTTC.